This is a list of T cell receptor beta chains from one sample in a study of blood T cell repertoires in COVID-19. Some clones are missing from TCRdb's copy, which holds only in-frame ones; the method was immunoSEQ multiplex PCR. The table includes about 150,000 clones, 84% detected once. The material sequenced was PBMCs or T cells enriched from blood (not recorded which). Receptor source: a woman between 50 and 59 years old with acute COVID-19. Both conserved end residues are part of each CDR3. A D gene is named only where the DNA matches it firmly. Only part of the rows carry a size: once, few, many, or a class if the clone is expanded.

d_call: NA
j_call: TRBJ2-7
clone_size: NA
v_call: TRBV6-4
cdr3_nt: TGTGCCAGCAGTGCCTCAGGGGAGGGCGAGCAGTACTTC
cdr3_aa: CASSASGEGEQYF

d_call: NA
j_call: TRBJ1-1
clone_size: NA
v_call: TRBV9
cdr3_nt: TGTGCCAGCAGCCCACACCTCAATTCCGGGCCAGTGGGTTCGGGAACTGAAGCTTTCTTT
cdr3_aa: CASSPHLNSGPVGSGTEAFF

d_call: TRBD1
j_call: TRBJ1-5
clone_size: NA
v_call: TRBV27
cdr3_nt: TGTGCCAGCAGTTCCCTCAGACAGGGGGCCGGGCAGCCCCAGCATTTT
cdr3_aa: CASSSLRQGAGQPQHF

d_call: TRBD1
j_call: TRBJ2-7
clone_size: NA
v_call: TRBV9
cdr3_nt: TGTGCCAGCAGCTCGACAGGGCACGAGCAGTACTTC
cdr3_aa: CASSSTGHEQYF

d_call: NA
j_call: TRBJ2-5
clone_size: NA
v_call: TRBV15
cdr3_nt: TGTGCCACCAGCAGGGACGGGAGGACCCAGTACTTC
cdr3_aa: CATSRDGRTQYF

d_call: NA
j_call: TRBJ1-1
clone_size: NA
v_call: TRBV7-3
cdr3_nt: TGTGCCAGCAGCTTCTCGGGCCCGGACTTTAACACTGAAGCTTTCTTT
cdr3_aa: CASSFSGPDFNTEAFF

d_call: TRBD2
j_call: TRBJ2-4
clone_size: NA
v_call: TRBV3-1/TRBV3-2
cdr3_nt: TGTGCCAGCAGCCAGAATAGCGGGACAACCAAAAACATTCAGTACTTC
cdr3_aa: CASSQNSGTTKNIQYF

d_call: TRBD1
j_call: TRBJ1-5
clone_size: NA
v_call: TRBV27
cdr3_nt: TGTGCCAGCAAACTCGGACAGGGTTGGGGTCAGCCCCAGCATTTT
cdr3_aa: CASKLGQGWGQPQHF

d_call: NA
j_call: TRBJ1-3
clone_size: NA
v_call: TRBV7-9
cdr3_nt: TGTGCCAGCAGCTTTGGCAGCTCTGGAAACACCATATATTTT
cdr3_aa: CASSFGSSGNTIYF

d_call: NA
j_call: TRBJ2-5
clone_size: NA
v_call: TRBV11-3
cdr3_nt: TGTGCCAGCAGCTCTACCTGGGGGGTGGAAGAGACCCAGTACTTC
cdr3_aa: CASSSTWGVEETQYF

d_call: TRBD2
j_call: TRBJ2-2
clone_size: NA
v_call: TRBV5-1
cdr3_nt: TGCGCCAGCAGCTTACAGACTAGCACTTACACCGGGGAGCTGTTTTTT
cdr3_aa: CASSLQTSTYTGELFF

d_call: TRBD2
j_call: TRBJ2-1
clone_size: NA
v_call: TRBV29-1
cdr3_nt: TGCAGCGTCGAAGGGCAAGCGGGGAAAGAGCAGTTCTTC
cdr3_aa: CSVEGQAGKEQFF

d_call: NA
j_call: TRBJ1-2
clone_size: NA
v_call: TRBV7-8
cdr3_nt: TGTGCCAGCAGCTTAGAGATGGGCGTCTATGGCTACACCTTC
cdr3_aa: CASSLEMGVYGYTF

d_call: NA
j_call: TRBJ2-7
clone_size: once
v_call: TRBV9
cdr3_nt: TGTGCCAGCGGGGGGGCTTCCTACGAGCAGTACTTC
cdr3_aa: CASGGASYEQYF

d_call: NA
j_call: TRBJ2-3
clone_size: NA
v_call: TRBV10-1
cdr3_nt: TGCGCCAGCAGCTATTCCACAGATACGCAGTATTTT
cdr3_aa: CASSYSTDTQYF

d_call: NA
j_call: TRBJ1-1
clone_size: few
v_call: TRBV3-1/TRBV3-2
cdr3_nt: TGTGCCAGCAGTACCGGACAGAACACTGAAGCTTTCTTT
cdr3_aa: CASSTGQNTEAFF

d_call: NA
j_call: TRBJ2-5
clone_size: NA
v_call: TRBV11-2
cdr3_nt: TGTGCCAGCAGCTTGGGGGCGCGGGAGACCCAGTACTTC
cdr3_aa: CASSLGARETQYF

d_call: NA
j_call: TRBJ1-3
clone_size: NA
v_call: TRBV9
cdr3_nt: TGTGCCTCGGGGAGGTCTGGAAACACCATATATTTT
cdr3_aa: CASGRSGNTIYF

d_call: NA
j_call: TRBJ2-1
clone_size: NA
v_call: TRBV7-3
cdr3_nt: TGTGCCAGCAGCAAGAATGGGGCTAGCTACAATGAGCAGTTCTTC
cdr3_aa: CASSKNGASYNEQFF

d_call: NA
j_call: TRBJ2-2
clone_size: NA
v_call: TRBV2
cdr3_nt: TGTGCCAGCAGTGAAGCCGGTCGGGGGGAGCTGTTTTTT
cdr3_aa: CASSEAGRGELFF

d_call: NA
j_call: TRBJ2-1
clone_size: NA
v_call: TRBV11-3
cdr3_nt: TGTGCCAGCAGCGCCCAAGAGGTTGAGCAGTTCTTC
cdr3_aa: CASSAQEVEQFF

d_call: TRBD1
j_call: TRBJ1-3
clone_size: NA
v_call: TRBV5-4
cdr3_nt: TGTGCCAGCAGCTTGGACAGGGGGACCGGAAACACCATATATTTT
cdr3_aa: CASSLDRGTGNTIYF

d_call: NA
j_call: TRBJ1-1
clone_size: NA
v_call: TRBV11-2
cdr3_nt: TGTGCCAGCAGCTTTGAAGGAGGGGCGAACACTGAAGCTTTCTTT
cdr3_aa: CASSFEGGANTEAFF

d_call: TRBD1
j_call: TRBJ2-2
clone_size: NA
v_call: TRBV11-2
cdr3_nt: TGTGCCAGCAGCTTAAGAAGACAGGGAAAGAACACCGGGGAGCTGTTTTTT
cdr3_aa: CASSLRRQGKNTGELFF

d_call: NA
j_call: TRBJ2-2
clone_size: NA
v_call: TRBV12-3/TRBV12-4
cdr3_nt: TGTGCCAGCAAAGTGGGGGGCACCGGGGAGCTGTTTTTT
cdr3_aa: CASKVGGTGELFF

d_call: NA
j_call: TRBJ1-6
clone_size: NA
v_call: TRBV10-2
cdr3_nt: TGCGCCAGCAATAGTCTGGGGGCGAGGAATTCACCCCTCCACTTT
cdr3_aa: CASNSLGARNSPLHF

d_call: TRBD2
j_call: TRBJ2-1
clone_size: NA
v_call: TRBV3-1/TRBV3-2
cdr3_nt: TGTGCCAGCAGCCCGGGACTAGCGGGTAAGCCGGGTTACAATGAGCAGTTCTTC
cdr3_aa: CASSPGLAGKPGYNEQFF

d_call: NA
j_call: TRBJ1-5
clone_size: NA
v_call: TRBV7-2
cdr3_nt: TGTGCCAGCAGCTTACAGGGTAACAATCAGCCCCAGCATTTT
cdr3_aa: CASSLQGNNQPQHF

d_call: NA
j_call: TRBJ1-6
clone_size: NA
v_call: TRBV6-6
cdr3_nt: TGTGCCAGCCGGGGGGATACGGAAAATTCACCCCTCCACTTT
cdr3_aa: CASRGDTENSPLHF

d_call: NA
j_call: TRBJ1-2
clone_size: NA
v_call: TRBV5-4
cdr3_nt: TGTGCCAGCAGCGGCCACATCGGGTTAACCGACTATGGCTACACCTTC
cdr3_aa: CASSGHIGLTDYGYTF

d_call: TRBD2
j_call: TRBJ2-5
clone_size: NA
v_call: TRBV28
cdr3_nt: TGTGCCAGCAACCCGGGACTAGACCCTTTGGGAGAGACCCAGTACTTC
cdr3_aa: CASNPGLDPLGETQYF

d_call: NA
j_call: TRBJ2-3
clone_size: NA
v_call: TRBV3-1/TRBV3-2
cdr3_nt: TGTGCCAGCAGCCATGGCCCGGATACGCAGTATTTT
cdr3_aa: CASSHGPDTQYF

d_call: NA
j_call: TRBJ2-7
clone_size: NA
v_call: TRBV5-6
cdr3_nt: TGTGCCAGCAGCTTTGAGGGCCCCGCCTACGAGCAGTACTTC
cdr3_aa: CASSFEGPAYEQYF

d_call: TRBD2
j_call: TRBJ2-5
clone_size: NA
v_call: TRBV6-2/TRBV6-3
cdr3_nt: TGTGCCAGCAGTTATCCGGGGGGAACCCCGGGGCACTTC
cdr3_aa: CASSYPGGTPGHF

d_call: NA
j_call: TRBJ1-5
clone_size: once
v_call: TRBV7-9
cdr3_nt: TGTGCCAGCAGCTTAGCGCTAGATGGGCCCCAGCATTTT
cdr3_aa: CASSLALDGPQHF

d_call: NA
j_call: TRBJ2-7
clone_size: NA
v_call: TRBV3-1/TRBV3-2
cdr3_nt: TGTGCCAGCAGCCAGCCCGGCCCGACTGGCTACGAGCAGTACTTC
cdr3_aa: CASSQPGPTGYEQYF

d_call: TRBD2
j_call: TRBJ2-2
clone_size: NA
v_call: TRBV9
cdr3_nt: TGTGCCAGCAGCGTAGGGACTAGTGCCGGGGAGCTGTTTTTT
cdr3_aa: CASSVGTSAGELFF

d_call: TRBD1
j_call: TRBJ1-4
clone_size: NA
v_call: TRBV5-1
cdr3_nt: TGCGCCAGCAGCTTGCTCGGACAGGGCGCTGAAAAACTGTTTTTT
cdr3_aa: CASSLLGQGAEKLFF

d_call: NA
j_call: TRBJ2-7
clone_size: NA
v_call: TRBV5-6
cdr3_nt: TGTGCCAGCAGCTTCCGGACAGCTTTTACGAGGCAGTACTTC
cdr3_aa: CASSFRTAFTRQYF

d_call: TRBD1
j_call: TRBJ1-3
clone_size: NA
v_call: TRBV5-1
cdr3_nt: TGCGCCAGCAGCCCGGGACAGGGCTCTGGAAACACCATATATTTT
cdr3_aa: CASSPGQGSGNTIYF

d_call: TRBD1
j_call: TRBJ1-5
clone_size: NA
v_call: TRBV2
cdr3_nt: TGTGCCAGCAGTGAAGGGGGGACAGGGGGCAATCAGCCCCAGCATTTT
cdr3_aa: CASSEGGTGGNQPQHF

d_call: TRBD2
j_call: TRBJ2-7
clone_size: NA
v_call: TRBV7-9
cdr3_nt: TGTGCCAGCAGCACTAGACTAGCGGGCTACGAGCAGTACTTC
cdr3_aa: CASSTRLAGYEQYF

d_call: NA
j_call: TRBJ1-2
clone_size: NA
v_call: TRBV2
cdr3_nt: TGTGCCAACAGTGAAGCAACCGGACAGCCCGGTTACTATGGCTACACCTTC
cdr3_aa: CANSEATGQPGYYGYTF

d_call: NA
j_call: TRBJ1-3
clone_size: NA
v_call: TRBV21-1
cdr3_nt: TGTGCCAGCAGCAAAGTCCTATGTTTCTCTGGAAACACCATATATTTT
cdr3_aa: CASSKVLCFSGNTIYF

d_call: TRBD2
j_call: TRBJ2-5
clone_size: NA
v_call: TRBV7-3
cdr3_nt: TGTGCCAGCACAGTAGGACTAGCGGGAGGGTACCAAGAGACCCAGTACTTC
cdr3_aa: CASTVGLAGGYQETQYF

d_call: NA
j_call: TRBJ1-2
clone_size: NA
v_call: TRBV11-2
cdr3_nt: TGTGCCAGCAGCTCGCCGGGACAAGTCCTAAATGGCTACACCTTC
cdr3_aa: CASSSPGQVLNGYTF

d_call: TRBD2
j_call: TRBJ2-3
clone_size: NA
v_call: TRBV2
cdr3_nt: TGTGCCAGCACACTAGCGGGAGAAGGAGCAGATACGCAGTATTTT
cdr3_aa: CASTLAGEGADTQYF

d_call: TRBD1
j_call: TRBJ1-4
clone_size: NA
v_call: TRBV5-4
cdr3_nt: TGTGCCAGCAGCTTGGGGGACAGGGGTGCGGGTAATGAAAAACTGTTTTTT
cdr3_aa: CASSLGDRGAGNEKLFF

d_call: TRBD1
j_call: TRBJ2-5
clone_size: NA
v_call: TRBV6-1
cdr3_nt: TGTGCCAGCAGTGAGGGCAGGGGGCATCGAGAGACCCAGTACTTC
cdr3_aa: CASSEGRGHRETQYF

d_call: NA
j_call: TRBJ1-1
clone_size: NA
v_call: TRBV15
cdr3_nt: TGTGCCACCAGCAGAGATAGCAGGAACACTGAAGCTTTCTTT
cdr3_aa: CATSRDSRNTEAFF

d_call: TRBD2
j_call: TRBJ2-4
clone_size: NA
v_call: TRBV20-1
cdr3_nt: TGCAGTGCTAATGAAAGGACTAGCGGGAGGGCCGGGGACATTCAGTACTTC
cdr3_aa: CSANERTSGRAGDIQYF

d_call: NA
j_call: TRBJ1-3
clone_size: once
v_call: TRBV3-1/TRBV3-2
cdr3_nt: TGTGCCAGCAGCCAAGAGGAGGCCGTCTCTGGAAACACCATATATTTT
cdr3_aa: CASSQEEAVSGNTIYF

d_call: TRBD1
j_call: TRBJ1-2
clone_size: once
v_call: TRBV20-1
cdr3_nt: TGCAGTGCTAGTACAGGGGGCTTCGCCTATGGCTACACCTTC
cdr3_aa: CSASTGGFAYGYTF

d_call: NA
j_call: TRBJ1-2
clone_size: NA
v_call: TRBV29-1
cdr3_nt: TGCAGCGCTGCGGCCCAGGGCAGCTATGGCTACACCTTC
cdr3_aa: CSAAAQGSYGYTF

d_call: TRBD1
j_call: TRBJ2-7
clone_size: NA
v_call: TRBV5-1
cdr3_nt: TGCGCCAGCAGTCCAGCCGGGACAGGTTACTACGAGCAGTACTTC
cdr3_aa: CASSPAGTGYYEQYF

d_call: TRBD2
j_call: TRBJ2-1
clone_size: NA
v_call: TRBV30
cdr3_nt: TGTGCCTGGGAGCACAAGGGACTAGCGGGAGGGGCGCAGTTCTTC
cdr3_aa: CAWEHKGLAGGAQFF

d_call: NA
j_call: TRBJ2-1
clone_size: NA
v_call: TRBV24-1
cdr3_nt: TGTGCCACCAGTGATTTACAGGGAGGGACCTCCTACAATGAGCAGTTCTTC
cdr3_aa: CATSDLQGGTSYNEQFF

d_call: TRBD1
j_call: TRBJ1-2
clone_size: NA
v_call: TRBV6-5
cdr3_nt: TGTGCCAGCAGCTCCGACAGGGCAGGGGGCTACACCTTC
cdr3_aa: CASSSDRAGGYTF

d_call: NA
j_call: TRBJ2-1
clone_size: NA
v_call: TRBV29-1
cdr3_nt: TGCAGCGGCTTGACTAGTTCAGCCAATGAGCAGTTCTTC
cdr3_aa: CSGLTSSANEQFF